This T cell receptor beta chain was recorded in a study of blood T cell repertoires in COVID-19. Authors' analysis steps: Reference gene primer amplification gave nucleated cell count estimates. TCRdb's copy holds only in-frame clones and misses some; the assay was immunoSEQ multiplex PCR. V and J calls and clone size come straight from that table; D and trimming were deduced from the DNA. The sample lists approximately 89,000 clones; over 75% were seen once. V gave up 3 bases and J gave up 2 bases; unmatched junction bases: 4. Germline lookup yields CDR1 WNHNN and CDR2 SYGVQD (reference sequence). The CDR3 runs to 15 residues.

The chain is built from TRBV10-1 and TRBJ2-3, with 8 positions matching TRBD1. The specimen sequenced was peripheral blood. This TCR came from a woman between 70 and 85 years old with acute or convalescent COVID-19. In DNA, the CDR3 is TGCGCCAGCAGTGATCCAGGGGGCCCCACAGATACGCAGTATTTT. Its translation is CASSDPGGPTDTQYF.